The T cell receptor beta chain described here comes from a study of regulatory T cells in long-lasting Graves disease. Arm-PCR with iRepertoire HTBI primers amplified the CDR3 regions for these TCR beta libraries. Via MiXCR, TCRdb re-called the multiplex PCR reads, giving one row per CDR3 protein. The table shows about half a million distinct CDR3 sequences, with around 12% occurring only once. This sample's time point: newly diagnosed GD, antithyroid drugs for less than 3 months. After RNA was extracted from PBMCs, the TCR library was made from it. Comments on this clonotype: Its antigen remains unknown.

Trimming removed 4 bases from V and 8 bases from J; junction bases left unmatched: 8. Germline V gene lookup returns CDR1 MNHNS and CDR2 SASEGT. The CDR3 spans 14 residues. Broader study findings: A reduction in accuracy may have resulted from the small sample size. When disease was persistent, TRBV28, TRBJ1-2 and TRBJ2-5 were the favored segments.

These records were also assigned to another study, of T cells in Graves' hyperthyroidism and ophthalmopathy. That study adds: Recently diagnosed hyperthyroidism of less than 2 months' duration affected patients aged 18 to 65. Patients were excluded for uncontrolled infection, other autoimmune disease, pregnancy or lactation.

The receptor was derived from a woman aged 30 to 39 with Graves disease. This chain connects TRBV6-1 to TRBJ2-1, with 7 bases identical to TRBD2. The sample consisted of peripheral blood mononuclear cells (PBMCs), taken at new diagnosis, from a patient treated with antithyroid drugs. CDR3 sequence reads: CASSAPGGFDEQFF. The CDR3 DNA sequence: TGTGCCAGCAGTGCCCCCGGGGGGTTCGATGAGCAGTTCTTC.